Listed below are T cell receptor beta chains from one sample, sequenced in a study of cytomegalovirus exposure and HLA in healthy donors. The repertoire was sequenced with immunoSEQ multiplex PCR; TCRdb's copy has only in-frame clones and lacks some. The profile covers tens of thousands of clones, with approximately 84% appearing a single time and 2.1% taken by the ten largest. The specimen sequenced was PBMCs. All receptors come from a young man in good health and CMV-seronegative. The conserved cysteine and the conserved F or W are not part of the CDR3 here. Each record gives: clone size, V gene, CDR3 protein. Size values are once, few and many counts, or a class for expanded clones, and some rows have none.

- TRBV6-4 ASSPTDRKGETQY
- TRBV30 AWRRKGRDRDNEKLF
- TRBV7-2 ASSSKLAGTTDTQY
- TRBV25-1 ASSEYRGGVSKNIQY
- TRBV12-5 ASGSSGVQFSYEQY
- TRBV5-6 ASSLSRAMYSTDTQY
- TRBV6-1 ASRENRGLAEQY
- TRBV4-2 ASSQDLASGSVEQY
- TRBV30 AWRQGRGNQPQH
- TRBV7-9 ASMSSGTSTGELF
- TRBV5-4 ASSLGGGNTIY
- TRBV7-2 ASSLLGRVNSPLH
- TRBV7-2 ASSRVGGTYNEQF
few TRBV28 ASSLWLAGAGDNGELF
- TRBV19 ASSWGLADTQY
- TRBV7-9 ASSPRGGDYRSNQPQH
- TRBV6-1 ASSEDIVNTEAF